This T cell receptor (beta chain) was retrieved from a study of T cell responses to AZD1222 COVID-19 vaccine. Study observations and caveats: Across spike, vaccine-associated CD4 TCRs were found, dominant at 160-218 and 743-854.

Per the germline V gene, CDR1 is SGHRS and CDR2 is YFSETQ. The CDR3 covers 18 residues. Trimming shortened V by 0 bases and J by 0 bases, and 18 bases separated the two germline ends. Details on this clone: Antigen unknown.

Using immunoSEQ multiplex PCR, the repertoire was profiled, and TCRdb retains in-frame clones only, with some absent. The sample lists fewer than 150,000 clones, approximately 89% occurring once. The specimen comprised peripheral blood, sampled on day 0 of AZD1222 vaccination. V usage is TRBV5-1 and J usage is TRBJ2-5, with D perhaps assigned TRBD1 or TRBD2 (5 bases each). The clonotype was recovered from an adult in good health. The CDR3 is CASSLAGTGLSYQETQYF. In nucleotides, the CDR3 is TGCGCCAGCAGCTTGGCTGGCACGGGGCTTTCGTACCAAGAGACCCAGTACTTC.